The clone carrying this TCR beta chain occurred a few times. Data came from immunoSEQ multiplex PCR; TCRdb stores just in-frame clones and leaves some out. The sample records 40,000 or so clones, 75% to 90% being singletons. TCRs were sequenced from three patients responding to pembrolizumab. The sample is drawn from a study of PD-1 blockade in mismatch repair-deficient tumors. The germline V gene has CDR1 SGHDN and CDR2 FVKESK. This CDR3 is built from 18 residues. V shed 3 bases, J shed 3 bases, and the junction held 10 bases outside the gene matches. The TCR comes from an adult with mismatch repair-deficient cancer. The chain has TRBV14 and TRBJ2-7, with TRBD2 matching 14 bases. Sequenced material: PBMCs, taken about 40 weeks after starting pembrolizumab. CDR3 residues: CASSQSPGLAGGFYEQYF. CDR3 nucleotides: TGTGCCAGCAGCCAGTCCCCCGGACTAGCGGGAGGTTTCTACGAGCAGTACTTC.